The 26 T cell receptor beta chains given below trace back to one sample, sequenced in a study of blood T cell repertoires in COVID-19. The protocol was immunoSEQ multiplex PCR, while the TCRdb copy is restricted to in-frame clones and leaves out a portion. The sample consists of approximately 170,000 clones, more than 75% of them appearing once. The sequencing sample was made of peripheral blood. These receptors all come from a man aged 45-65 years who had recovered from COVID-19.

This clone was found once. The chain recombines TRBV6-5 with TRBJ2-1, with a weak D call TRBD2 (6 bases). The V end lost 11 bases, the J end lost 6 bases, and 20 bases lay between the germline ends. Looked up from germline, CDR1 is MNHEY and CDR2 is SVGAGI. The CDR3 consists of 14 residues. The CDR3 DNA is TGTGCCGTCAAAGGGAGGACCCCCCCCAATGAGCAGTTCTTC. It translates to CAVKGRTPPNEQFF.

The chain uses TRBV18 and TRBJ1-5, with D uncertain. Per germline, CDR1 KGHSH and CDR2 LQKENI. Between the trimmed V and J ends, which lost 6 bases and 3 bases, there was a span of 15 bases. CDR3 length equals 15 residues. The CDR3 is CASSPDITSNQPQHF. The CDR3 coding sequence is TGTGCCAGCTCCCCTGACATTACCTCCAATCAGCCCCAGCATTTT.

The CDR3 nucleotides are TGTGCCAGCAAGACCCATACAGGGGGCCGAACTGAAGCTTTCTTT. Translation gives CASKTHTGGRTEAFF. The chain recombines TRBV19 with TRBJ1-1, with 9 bases fitting TRBD1. Germline V CDR1 and CDR2: LNHDA, SQIVND (reference sequence). The CDR3 has 15 residues. The ends lost 9 bases at V and 5 bases at J; junction bases unmatched: 13. Full variable domain (remainder filled in from reference TRBV19 and TRBJ1-1): DGGITQSPKYLFRKEGQNVTLSCEQNLNHDAMYWYRQDPGQGLRLIYYSQIVNDFQKGDIAEGYSVSREKKESFPLTVTSAQKNPTAFYLCASKTHTGGRTEAFFGQGTRLTVV.

This clone occurred once. J is TRBJ2-7 and V is TRBV6-5, with 10 bases aligning to TRBD1. The V and J ends lost 4 bases and 4 bases, in that order; junction bases with no gene match: 7. This CDR3 comprises 15 residues. Looked up from germline, CDR1 is MNHEY and CDR2 is SVGAGI. The CDR3 sequence: CASSWTLGQGYEQYF. For the CDR3, the DNA is TGTGCCAGCAGTTGGACCCTGGGACAGGGGTACGAGCAGTACTTC.

The CDR3 loop reads CASSSRTGGDTQYF. As DNA, the CDR3 is TGTGCCAGCAGCTCCCGGACAGGGGGGGATACGCAGTATTTT. V usage is TRBV7-9 and J usage is TRBJ2-3, with TRBD1 matching 10 bases. V shed 4 bases and J 6 bases; nucleotides not matched to a gene: 4. The CDR3 loop spans 14 amino acids. Germline values: CDR1 SEHNR, CDR2 FQNEAQ (reference sequence).

The chain employs TRBV6-4 and TRBJ2-3, with TRBD2 matching 9 bases. CDR1 MRHNA and CDR2 SNTAGT come from the germline V gene. V was pared by 3 bases and J by 1 base, with 5 bases of the junction left unmatched. This CDR3 is built from 16 residues. This CDR3 is CASSEGLAGGTDTQYF. The CDR3 DNA is TGTGCCAGCAGTGAGGGGTTAGCGGGGGGCACAGATACGCAGTATTTT.

The rearrangement joins TRBV9 to TRBJ2-2; 7 nucleotides agree with TRBD1. The CDR3 loop spans 15 amino acids. Germline lookup yields CDR1 SGDLS and CDR2 YYNGEE. Trimming removed 5 bases from V and 0 bases from J; junction bases left unmatched: 4. The CDR3 DNA sequence: TGTGCCAGCAGGAGGGACAGCTCGAACACCGGGGAGCTGTTTTTT. Its translation is CASRRDSSNTGELFF.

J is TRBJ2-1 and V is TRBV6-2 or TRBV6-3; a possible D gene is TRBD1 (5 bases). The germline V gene encodes CDR1 MNHEY and CDR2 SVGEGT. Trimming cost V 0 bases and J 4 bases, with 10 bases left between them. This CDR3 comprises 15 residues. In nucleotides, the CDR3 is TGTGCCAGCAGTTACTCACCTGCAGGGTACAATGAGCAGTTCTTC. Its translation is CASSYSPAGYNEQFF.

The rearrangement joins TRBV6-2 or TRBV6-3 to TRBJ2-7; 7 bases match TRBD1. Germline CDR1 and CDR2: MNHEY and SVGEGT. V shed 6 bases and J 4 bases; nucleotides not matched to a gene: 12. This CDR3 spans 15 amino acids. As DNA, the CDR3 is TGTGCCAGCAGCTCACCTAGGGGACAGCATTACGAGCAGTACTTC. Amino acids: CASSSPRGQHYEQYF.

This chain connects TRBV6-6 to TRBJ1-1, with TRBD1 as a possible D gene (5 bases). The CDR3 runs 12 residues. Germline V CDR1 and CDR2: MNHNY, SVGAGI (reference sequence). V was trimmed by 6 bases and J by 2 bases, leaving 7 bases between them. The CDR3 sequence: CASRDRNTEAFF. As DNA, the CDR3 is TGTGCCAGCAGAGACAGAAACACTGAAGCTTTCTTT.

The J gene is TRBJ2-3, the V gene TRBV9, with D perhaps TRBD1 (7 bases). This CDR3 region has 16 residues. Germline V gene sequence: CDR1 SGDLS, CDR2 YYNGEE. V shed 0 bases and J shed 5 bases, with 16 bases lying between them. The CDR3 loop reads CASSVATHRGGDTQYF. CDR3 coding DNA: TGTGCCAGCAGCGTAGCTACCCACAGGGGAGGAGATACGCAGTATTTT.

The rearrangement links TRBV19 to TRBJ2-7; no definite D call. The CDR3 length is 10 residues. Germline-derived CDR1 and CDR2 are LNHDA and SQIVND (reference sequence). The V end lost 10 bases, the J end lost 5 bases, and 9 bases lay between the germline ends. CDR3 residues: CAIVQDEQYF. DNA of the CDR3: TGTGCCATAGTCCAGGACGAGCAGTACTTC.

V is TRBV11-2 and J is TRBJ1-2, with 12 bases fitting TRBD1. Germline CDR1 reads SGHAT; CDR2 reads FQNNGV. With 4 bases clipped from V and 8 bases from J, the junction kept 5 bases outside the gene matches. The CDR3 length is 14 residues. The CDR3 loop reads CASSWGQGAQGYTF. CDR3 bases: TGTGCCAGCAGCTGGGGACAGGGGGCGCAAGGCTACACCTTC.

The V call is TRBV5-6, the J call TRBJ1-6, with no clear D. The CDR3 contains 11 residues. Trimming took off 0 bases at V and 13 bases at J, with 5 bases between the two ends. The germline V gene has CDR1 SGHDT and CDR2 YYEEEE. CDR3 sequence (DNA): TGTGCCAGCAGCTTGGGAGGGCCCCTCCACTTT. Translation: CASSLGGPLHF.

The chain recombines TRBV28 with TRBJ2-7, with 8 bases identical to TRBD2. CDR3 length: 14 residues. From germline, CDR1 is MDHEN and CDR2 SYDVKM. After removal of 3 bases from V and 1 base from J, the junction contained 2 bases not matched to a gene. The CDR3: CASSFGRGSYEQYF. In nucleotides, the CDR3 is TGTGCCAGCAGTTTCGGGAGGGGTTCCTACGAGCAGTACTTC. Full variable domain (outside the CDR3, taken from reference TRBV28 and TRBJ2-7): DVKVTQSSRYLVKRTGEKVFLECVQDMDHENMFWYRQDPGLGLRLIYFSYDVKMKEKGDIPEGYSVSREKKERFSLILESASTNQTSMYLCASSFGRGSYEQYFGPGTRLTVT.

The chain has TRBV11-3 and TRBJ2-2; TRBD1 is a possible D gene (6 bases). The CDR3 sequence is 14 residues long. V shed 5 bases and J shed 5 bases, with 12 bases lying between them. Germline loops: CDR1 SGHNT, CDR2 YENEEA. CDR3 nucleotides: TGTGCCAGCAGCCTCTATAGGGGGACCGGGGAGCTGTTTTTT. This translates into CASSLYRGTGELFF.

J is TRBJ2-1 and V is TRBV5-1; TRBD1 is a possible D gene (6 bases). The V end was cut by 0 bases, the J end by 9 bases, with 19 bases between. CDR3 length equals 16 residues. The V gene's germline CDR1 is SGHRS and CDR2 YFSETQ. This chain's CDR3 is CASSLGVRGDNGEQFF. CDR3 bases: TGCGCCAGCAGCTTGGGGGTCAGGGGCGACAATGGTGAGCAGTTCTTC.

In nucleotides, the CDR3 is TGTGCCAGCAGCACCCGGGGGAACGGGGGCACAGATACGCAGTATTTT. Translated, it gives CASSTRGNGGTDTQYF. The chain has TRBV9 and TRBJ2-3, with D possibly matching TRBD2 (6 bases). The germline V gene encodes CDR1 SGDLS and CDR2 YYNGEE. V gave up 4 bases and J gave up 1 base, with 16 bases separating them. The CDR3 is made up of 16 amino acids.

The rearrangement links TRBV3-1 (or the pseudogene TRBV3-2) to TRBJ2-3, with 8 bases matching TRBD2. The V segment lost 11 bases and the J segment 0 bases; nucleotides outside the gene matches: 10. This CDR3 spans 15 amino acids. Looked up from germline, CDR1 is LGHDT and CDR2 is YNNKEL (reference sequence). The CDR3 DNA is TGTGCCGCAGCACGGGGGGGCTTAAGCACAGATACGCAGTATTTT. It is translated as CAAARGGLSTDTQYF.

The chain joins TRBV3-1 (or the pseudogene TRBV3-2) to TRBJ2-7; the D gene is possibly TRBD2 (5 bases). CDR1 and CDR2 from the germline V gene are LGHDT and YNNKEL (reference sequence). V was shortened by 4 bases and J by 3 bases, with 7 bases between the two germline ends. This CDR3 is built from 12 residues. CDR3 sequence: CASSPRGYEQYF. The CDR3 nucleotides read TGTGCCAGCAGCCCCCGGGGCTACGAGCAGTACTTC.

The chain employs TRBV25-1 and TRBJ2-3; weak D call: TRBD2 (5 bases). Looked up from germline, CDR1 is MGHDK and CDR2 is SYGVNS. The V end was cut by 5 bases, the J end by 6 bases, with 9 bases between. There are 12 residues in the CDR3. In DNA, the CDR3 is TGTGCCAGCAGTTCACGGGGTGATACGCAGTATTTT. Translated, it gives CASSSRGDTQYF.

Comments on this clone: One end of the junction varies from germline; a read error may be responsible. This chain uses TRBV28 with TRBJ1-5; tentatively, D is TRBD1 (6 bases). The germline V gene has CDR1 MDHEN and CDR2 SYDVKM. The CDR3 is 14 residues long. The CDR3 bases are TGTGCCAGTAGTTTAACAGGGACCGGTCAGCCCCAGCATTTT. Protein: CASSLTGTGQPQHF.

The rearrangement links TRBV11-1 to TRBJ1-2, with 7 nucleotides matching TRBD1. The CDR3 consists of 14 residues. The V and J ends lost 1 base and 8 bases, in that order; junction bases with no gene match: 7. Looked up from germline, CDR1 is SGHAT and CDR2 is FQDESV (reference sequence). This chain's CDR3 is CASSLGHRGGGYTF. CDR3 sequence (DNA): TGTGCCAGCAGCTTAGGGCACAGGGGAGGAGGCTACACCTTC.

In nucleotides, the CDR3 is TGCGCCAGCAGTCCCACTTCCACCGGGGAGCTGTTTTTT. As protein: CASSPTSTGELFF. The genes are TRBV10-1 and TRBJ2-2; D not certain. Germline-derived CDR1 and CDR2 are WNHNN and SYGVQD (reference sequence). There are 13 residues in the CDR3. Trimming pared 5 bases from V and 4 bases from J, leaving 8 bases between.

In this sample, this clone turned up once. The DNA for the CDR3 is TGCGCCAGCAGCTCGGGCAGGACAGGGCCCGGGGAGCTGTTTTTT. Translating it yields CASSSGRTGPGELFF. This sequence joins TRBV5-1 and TRBJ2-2; 8 nucleotides match TRBD1. V trimming: 3 bases; J trimming: 6 bases; junction bases outside the gene matches: 7. Germline CDR1 is SGHRS and CDR2 is YFSETQ. The CDR3 has 15 amino acids. Filled out from reference TRBV5-1 and TRBJ2-2, the complete variable domain reads KAGVTQTPRYLIKTRGQQVTLSCSPISGHRSVSWYQQTPGQGLQFLFEYFSETQRNKGNFPGRFSGRQFSNSRSEMNVSTLELGDSALYLCASSSGRTGPGELFFGEGSRLTVL.

This sequence joins TRBV6-1 and TRBJ2-1, with a weak D call TRBD2 (6 bases). The germline gives CDR1 MNHNS, CDR2 SASEGT. V was trimmed by 2 bases and J by 1 base, leaving 12 bases between them. The CDR3 sequence is 16 residues long. The CDR3 sequence is CASSESGSLSYNEQFF. The CDR3 nucleotides are TGTGCCAGCAGTGAAAGCGGGTCCCTATCCTACAATGAGCAGTTCTTC.